What follows is one T cell receptor beta chain and its context. Its antigen is as yet unknown. Primers used in a second PCR of about 7 to 12 cycles were a sample-barcoded 5' primer and a J-beta primer mix. TCRdb reprocessed the 5' RACE reads via MiXCR and lists one record per CDR3 protein. The table lists approximately 1.5 million distinct CDR3 sequences, about 31% of them singletons. This CDR3 has 17 residues. The germline CDR1 and CDR2 sequences are LGHDT and YNNKEL (reference sequence). J gave up 2 bases and V 3 bases, and 9 bases lay outside the gene matches. The source of the sample is a study of blood T cells in healthy people across ages. Study observations and caveats: Higher diversity and more naive CD4+ cells were features of long-lived donors, compared to aged donors.

In each sample, at least 6.5 million PBMCs were isolated. The authors extracted at least 5.5 micrograms of total RNA per sample. The sequence was collected from a woman aged 25-40 years in good health. The genes are TRBV3-1 and TRBJ1-2; 10 bases match TRBD1. Sequenced material: blood. CDR3 protein: CASSHVPGQGLNYGYTF. For the CDR3, the DNA is TGTGCCAGCAGCCACGTCCCGGGACAGGGGTTAAACTATGGCTACACCTTC. Together with reference TRBV3-1 and TRBJ1-2, the CDR3 gives the full variable domain: DTAVSQTPKYLVTQMGNDKSIKCEQNLGHDTMYWYKQDSKKFLKIMFSYNNKELIINETVPNRFSPKSPDKAHLNLHINSLELGDSAVYFCASSHVPGQGLNYGYTFGSGTRLTVV.